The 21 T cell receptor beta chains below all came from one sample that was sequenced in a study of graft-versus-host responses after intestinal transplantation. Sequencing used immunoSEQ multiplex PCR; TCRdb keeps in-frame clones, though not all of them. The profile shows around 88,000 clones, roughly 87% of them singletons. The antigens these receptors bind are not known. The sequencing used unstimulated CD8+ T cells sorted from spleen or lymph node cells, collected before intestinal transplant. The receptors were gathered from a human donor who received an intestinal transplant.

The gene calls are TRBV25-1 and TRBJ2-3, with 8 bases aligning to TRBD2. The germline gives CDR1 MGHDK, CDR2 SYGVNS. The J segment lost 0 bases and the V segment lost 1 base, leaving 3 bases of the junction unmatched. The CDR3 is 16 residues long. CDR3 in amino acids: CASSEFERESTDTQYF. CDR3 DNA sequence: TGTGCCAGCAGTGAATTTGAGCGGGAGAGCACAGATACGCAGTATTTT. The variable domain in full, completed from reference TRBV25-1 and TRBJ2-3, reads EADIYQTPRYLVIGTGKKITLECSQTMGHDKMYWYQQDPGMELHLIHYSYGVNSTEKGDLSSESTVSRIRTEHFPLTLESARPSHTSQYLCASSEFERESTDTQYFGPGTRLTVL.

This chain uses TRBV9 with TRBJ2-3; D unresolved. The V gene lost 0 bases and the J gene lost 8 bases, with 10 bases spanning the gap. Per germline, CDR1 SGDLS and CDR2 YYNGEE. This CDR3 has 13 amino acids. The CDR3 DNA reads TGTGCCAGCAGCGTAGACCAGGAGTCTACGCAGTATTTT. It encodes CASSVDQESTQYF.

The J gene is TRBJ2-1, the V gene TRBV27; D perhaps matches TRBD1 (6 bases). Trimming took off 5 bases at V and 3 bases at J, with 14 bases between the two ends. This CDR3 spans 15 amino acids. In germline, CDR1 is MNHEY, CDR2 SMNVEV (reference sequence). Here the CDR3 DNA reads TGTGCCAGCAGTCCGACGACAGGCGTCTACAATGAGCAGTTCTTC. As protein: CASSPTTGVYNEQFF.

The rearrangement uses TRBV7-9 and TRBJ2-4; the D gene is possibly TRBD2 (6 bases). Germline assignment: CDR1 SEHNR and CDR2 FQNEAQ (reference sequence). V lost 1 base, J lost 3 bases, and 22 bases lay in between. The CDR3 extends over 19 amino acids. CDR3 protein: CASSLERGGNTGGKNIQYF. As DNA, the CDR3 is TGTGCCAGCAGCTTAGAGAGGGGCGGGAATACCGGAGGCAAAAACATTCAGTACTTC.

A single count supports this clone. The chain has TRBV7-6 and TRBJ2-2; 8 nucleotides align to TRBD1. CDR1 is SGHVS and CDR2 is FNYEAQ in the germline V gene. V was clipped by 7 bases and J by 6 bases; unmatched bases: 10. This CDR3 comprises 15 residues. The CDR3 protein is CASTLRQGFAGELFF. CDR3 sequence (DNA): TGTGCCAGCACCCTCCGACAGGGGTTTGCCGGGGAGCTGTTTTTT.

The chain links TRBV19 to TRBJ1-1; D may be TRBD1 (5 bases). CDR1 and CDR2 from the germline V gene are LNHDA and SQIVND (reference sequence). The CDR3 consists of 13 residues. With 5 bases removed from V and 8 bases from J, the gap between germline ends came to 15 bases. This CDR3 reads CASSYTLGREAFF. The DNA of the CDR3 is TGTGCCAGTAGTTATACCCTGGGACGAGAAGCTTTCTTT.

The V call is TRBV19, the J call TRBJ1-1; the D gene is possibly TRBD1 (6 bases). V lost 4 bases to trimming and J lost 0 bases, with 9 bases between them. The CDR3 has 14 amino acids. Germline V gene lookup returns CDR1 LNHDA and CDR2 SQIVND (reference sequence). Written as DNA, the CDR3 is TGTGCCAGTAGTAGAAGGACAGTGAACACTGAAGCTTTCTTT. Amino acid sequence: CASSRRTVNTEAFF.

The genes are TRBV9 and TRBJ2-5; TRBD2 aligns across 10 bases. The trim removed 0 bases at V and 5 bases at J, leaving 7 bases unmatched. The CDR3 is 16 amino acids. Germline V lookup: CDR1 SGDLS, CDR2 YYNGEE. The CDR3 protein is CASSVGLAGAWETQYF. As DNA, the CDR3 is TGTGCCAGCAGCGTAGGCCTAGCGGGAGCTTGGGAGACCCAGTACTTC.

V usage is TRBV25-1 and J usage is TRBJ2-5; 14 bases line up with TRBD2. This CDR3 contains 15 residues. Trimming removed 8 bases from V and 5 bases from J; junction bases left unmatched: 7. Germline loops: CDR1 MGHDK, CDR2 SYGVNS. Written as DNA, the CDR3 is TGTGCCAGCGGACTAGCGGGAGGAAATGGGGAGACCCAGTACTTC. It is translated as CASGLAGGNGETQYF.

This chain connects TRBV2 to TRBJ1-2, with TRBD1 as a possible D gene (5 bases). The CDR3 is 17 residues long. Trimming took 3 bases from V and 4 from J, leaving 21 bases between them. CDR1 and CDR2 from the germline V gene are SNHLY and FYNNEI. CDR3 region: CASSDPSPDRPVYGYTF. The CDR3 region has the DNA TGTGCCAGCAGTGACCCCTCCCCCGACAGACCGGTCTATGGCTACACCTTC. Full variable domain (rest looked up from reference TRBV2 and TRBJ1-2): EPEVTQTPSHQVTQMGQEVILRCVPISNHLYFYWYRQILGQKVEFLVSFYNNEISEKSEIFDDQFSVERPDGSNFTLKIRSTKLEDSAMYFCASSDPSPDRPVYGYTFGSGTRLTVV.

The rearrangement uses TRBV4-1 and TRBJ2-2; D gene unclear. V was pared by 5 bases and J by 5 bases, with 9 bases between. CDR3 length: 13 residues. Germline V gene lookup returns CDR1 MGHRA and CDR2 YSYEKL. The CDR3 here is CASSAVITGELFF. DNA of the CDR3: TGCGCCAGCAGCGCCGTTATTACCGGGGAGCTGTTTTTT.

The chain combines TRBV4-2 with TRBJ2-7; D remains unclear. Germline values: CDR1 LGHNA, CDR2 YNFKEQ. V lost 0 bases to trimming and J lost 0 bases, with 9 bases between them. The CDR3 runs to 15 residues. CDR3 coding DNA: TGTGCCAGCAGCCAAGATTACGCCAGCTCCTACGAGCAGTACTTC. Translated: CASSQDYASSYEQYF.

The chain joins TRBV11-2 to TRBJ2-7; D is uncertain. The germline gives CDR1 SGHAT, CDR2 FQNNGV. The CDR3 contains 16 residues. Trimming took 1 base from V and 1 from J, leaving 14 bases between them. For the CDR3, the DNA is TGTGCCAGCAGCTTAGTGCCCCGGGTTGGGTCCTACGAGCAGTACTTC. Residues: CASSLVPRVGSYEQYF.

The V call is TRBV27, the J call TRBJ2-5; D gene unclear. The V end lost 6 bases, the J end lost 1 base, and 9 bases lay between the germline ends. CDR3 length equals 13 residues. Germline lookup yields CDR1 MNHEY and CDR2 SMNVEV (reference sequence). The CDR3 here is CASSPSIQETQYF. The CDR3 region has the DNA TGTGCCAGCAGCCCAAGTATCCAAGAGACCCAGTACTTC.

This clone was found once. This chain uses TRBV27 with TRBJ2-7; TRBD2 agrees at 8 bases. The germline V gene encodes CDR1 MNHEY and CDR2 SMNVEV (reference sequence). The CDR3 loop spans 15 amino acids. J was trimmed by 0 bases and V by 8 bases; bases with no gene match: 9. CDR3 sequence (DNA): TGTGCCAGCCTAAAGTCGCTAGCGGGCTCCTACGAGCAGTACTTC. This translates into CASLKSLAGSYEQYF.

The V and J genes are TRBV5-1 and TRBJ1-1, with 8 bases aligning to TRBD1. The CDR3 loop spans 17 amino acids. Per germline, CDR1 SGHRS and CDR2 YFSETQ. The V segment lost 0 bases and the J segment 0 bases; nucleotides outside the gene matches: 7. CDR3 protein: CASSLGVTGAVNTEAFF. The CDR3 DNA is TGCGCCAGCAGCTTGGGGGTGACAGGGGCCGTGAACACTGAAGCTTTCTTT. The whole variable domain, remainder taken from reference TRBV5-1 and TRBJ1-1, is KAGVTQTPRYLIKTRGQQVTLSCSPISGHRSVSWYQQTPGQGLQFLFEYFSETQRNKGNFPGRFSGRQFSNSRSEMNVSTLELGDSALYLCASSLGVTGAVNTEAFFGQGTRLTVV.

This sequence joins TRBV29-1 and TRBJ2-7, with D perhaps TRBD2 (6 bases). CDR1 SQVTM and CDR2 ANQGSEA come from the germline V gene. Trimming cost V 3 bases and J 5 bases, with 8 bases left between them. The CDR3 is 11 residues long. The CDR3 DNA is TGCAGCGTTGATGGAGGGAACGAGCAGTACTTC. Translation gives CSVDGGNEQYF.

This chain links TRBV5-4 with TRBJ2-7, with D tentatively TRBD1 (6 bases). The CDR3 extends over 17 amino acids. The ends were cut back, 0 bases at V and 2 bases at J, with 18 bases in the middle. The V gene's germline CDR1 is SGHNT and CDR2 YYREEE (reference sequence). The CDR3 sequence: CASSLAPRQAPAYEQYF. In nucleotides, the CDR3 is TGTGCCAGCAGCTTGGCCCCGCGACAGGCCCCAGCCTACGAGCAGTACTTC.

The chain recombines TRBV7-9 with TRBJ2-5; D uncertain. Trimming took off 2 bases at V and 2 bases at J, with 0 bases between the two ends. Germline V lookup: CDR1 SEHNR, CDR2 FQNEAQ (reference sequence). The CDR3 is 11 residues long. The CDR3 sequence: CASSLQETQYF. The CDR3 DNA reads TGTGCCAGCAGCTTACAAGAGACCCAGTACTTC.

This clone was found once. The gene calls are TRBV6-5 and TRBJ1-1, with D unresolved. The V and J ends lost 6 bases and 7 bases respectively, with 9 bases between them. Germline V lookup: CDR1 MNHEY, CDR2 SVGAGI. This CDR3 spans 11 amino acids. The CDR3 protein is CASSGWGEAFF. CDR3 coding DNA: TGTGCCAGCAGCGGATGGGGTGAAGCTTTCTTT.

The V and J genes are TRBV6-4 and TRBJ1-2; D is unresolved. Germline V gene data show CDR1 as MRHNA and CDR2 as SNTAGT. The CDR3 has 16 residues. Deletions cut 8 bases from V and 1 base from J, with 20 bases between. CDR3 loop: CASYGVTSLHNYGYTF. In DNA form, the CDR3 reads TGTGCCAGCTACGGCGTGACGTCTCTCCATAACTATGGCTACACCTTC.